The rows below give T cell receptor beta chains drawn from one sample of a study of blood T cells in healthy people across ages. TCRdb recomputed calls from the 5' RACE reads with MiXCR, one row per CDR3 protein. The data show over a million distinct CDR3 sequences, 40% to 50% seen once. The sequenced sample was blood. Every receptor here comes from a woman between 18 and 29 years old in good health. Both conserved end residues are part of each CDR3. D genes are given only for firm matches. Only some rows state a clone size, as once, few, many or a class for expanded clones.

D gene: TRBD1; clone size: -; V gene: TRBV12-3/TRBV12-4; J gene: TRBJ1-2; CDR3 protein: CASRRSTGANYGYTF; CDR3 DNA: TGTGCCAGCAGACGCTCGACAGGGGCGAACTATGGCTACACCTTC
D gene: -; clone size: -; V gene: TRBV14; J gene: TRBJ1-4; CDR3 protein: CASSPTSTANEKLFF; CDR3 DNA: TGTGCCAGCAGTCCAACGAGCACCGCTAATGAAAAACTGTTTTTT
D gene: -; clone size: -; V gene: TRBV6-2/TRBV6-3; J gene: TRBJ2-3; CDR3 protein: CATSTARTDTQYF; CDR3 DNA: TGTGCCACTTCGACGGCCCGGACAGATACGCAGTATTTT
D gene: -; clone size: -; V gene: TRBV24-1; J gene: TRBJ2-1; CDR3 protein: CATSVGGYNEQFF; CDR3 DNA: TGTGCCACCAGTGTTGGGGGCTACAATGAGCAGTTCTTC
D gene: -; clone size: -; V gene: TRBV29-1; J gene: TRBJ1-3; CDR3 protein: CSGGFSGNTIYF; CDR3 DNA: TGCAGCGGCGGGTTCTCTGGAAACACCATATATTTT
D gene: -; clone size: few; V gene: TRBV7-9; J gene: TRBJ2-1; CDR3 protein: CASSLTVDGEQFF; CDR3 DNA: TGTGCCAGCAGTTTAACCGTAGACGGTGAGCAGTTCTTC
D gene: TRBD1; clone size: -; V gene: TRBV6-5; J gene: TRBJ2-1; CDR3 protein: CASSYSGDRNNEQFF; CDR3 DNA: TGTGCCAGCAGTTACTCGGGGGACAGAAACAATGAGCAGTTCTTC
D gene: -; clone size: -; V gene: TRBV29-1; J gene: TRBJ2-7; CDR3 protein: CSVEDGYRDGEQYF; CDR3 DNA: TGCAGCGTTGAAGATGGGTACAGGGACGGCGAGCAGTACTTC
D gene: TRBD2; clone size: few; V gene: TRBV6-2/TRBV6-3; J gene: TRBJ2-7; CDR3 protein: CASSDERGGLSEQYF; CDR3 DNA: TGTGCCAGCAGTGACGAGCGGGGGGGCCTCAGCGAGCAGTACTTC
D gene: -; clone size: few; V gene: TRBV6-1; J gene: TRBJ2-3; CDR3 protein: CASSDRYTDTQYF; CDR3 DNA: TGTGCCAGCAGTGACCGTTACACAGATACGCAGTATTTT
D gene: TRBD1; clone size: -; V gene: TRBV10-2; J gene: TRBJ1-2; CDR3 protein: CASRFFGQGATDYGYTF; CDR3 DNA: TGCGCCAGCAGATTCTTTGGGCAGGGGGCTACCGACTATGGCTACACCTTC
D gene: TRBD1; clone size: -; V gene: TRBV6-6; J gene: TRBJ1-2; CDR3 protein: CASSDPTGGAIYGYTF; CDR3 DNA: TGTGCCAGCAGTGACCCGACAGGGGGCGCCATCTATGGCTACACCTTC
D gene: -; clone size: -; V gene: TRBV15; J gene: TRBJ2-7; CDR3 protein: CATSRDSGDEQYF; CDR3 DNA: TGTGCCACCAGCAGAGATTCAGGGGACGAGCAGTACTTC
D gene: TRBD1; clone size: -; V gene: TRBV20-1; J gene: TRBJ1-6; CDR3 protein: CSAPRTGINSPLHF; CDR3 DNA: TGCAGTGCTCCCAGGACAGGGATTAATTCACCCCTCCACTTT
D gene: -; clone size: few; V gene: TRBV4-1; J gene: TRBJ2-7; CDR3 protein: CASSQDGNPPYEQYF; CDR3 DNA: TGCGCCAGCAGCCAAGATGGGAACCCCCCCTACGAGCAGTACTTC
D gene: TRBD1; clone size: few; V gene: TRBV5-1; J gene: TRBJ2-7; CDR3 protein: CASSIGVGGTGEEQYF; CDR3 DNA: TGCGCCAGCAGTATTGGAGTTGGCGGGACAGGGGAGGAGCAGTACTTC
D gene: -; clone size: few; V gene: TRBV20-1; J gene: TRBJ2-7; CDR3 protein: CSASTPGGYEQYF; CDR3 DNA: TGCAGTGCCTCAACCCCGGGCGGGTACGAGCAGTACTTC
D gene: TRBD2; clone size: -; V gene: TRBV29-1; J gene: TRBJ2-5; CDR3 protein: CSVEGYLGLADQETQYF; CDR3 DNA: TGCAGCGTTGAAGGGTACCTTGGACTAGCGGACCAAGAGACCCAGTACTTC
D gene: TRBD1; clone size: -; V gene: TRBV27; J gene: TRBJ1-2; CDR3 protein: CASSLWAGGHIGYGYTF; CDR3 DNA: TGTGCCAGCAGTTTATGGGCAGGGGGGCATATAGGGTATGGCTACACCTTC
D gene: TRBD2; clone size: -; V gene: TRBV12-3/TRBV12-4; J gene: TRBJ2-7; CDR3 protein: CASNPSGVSYEQYF; CDR3 DNA: TGTGCCAGCAACCCAAGCGGGGTTTCCTACGAGCAGTACTTC
D gene: TRBD2; clone size: few; V gene: TRBV7-8; J gene: TRBJ2-7; CDR3 protein: CASSSITPGTSGSSYEQYF; CDR3 DNA: TGTGCCAGCAGCTCGATAACCCCTGGGACTAGCGGGAGCTCCTACGAGCAGTACTTC
D gene: -; clone size: few; V gene: TRBV6-5; J gene: TRBJ1-1; CDR3 protein: CASSYLSGVRPEAFF; CDR3 DNA: TGTGCCAGCAGTTACCTCTCAGGGGTCCGGCCTGAAGCTTTCTTT
D gene: TRBD2; clone size: few; V gene: TRBV4-2; J gene: TRBJ2-3; CDR3 protein: CASSLLPREVGDTQYF; CDR3 DNA: TGTGCCAGCAGCCTCCTTCCGCGGGAGGTGGGAGATACGCAGTATTTT
D gene: TRBD2; clone size: few; V gene: TRBV10-3; J gene: TRBJ2-1; CDR3 protein: CAISASSGRPTISYNEQFF; CDR3 DNA: TGTGCCATCAGTGCCTCTAGCGGGAGGCCAACAATCTCCTACAATGAGCAGTTCTTC
D gene: -; clone size: -; V gene: TRBV19; J gene: TRBJ2-1; CDR3 protein: CASSSGPGNEQFF; CDR3 DNA: TGTGCCAGTAGTAGCGGTCCGGGGAATGAGCAGTTCTTC
D gene: TRBD2; clone size: -; V gene: TRBV6-2/TRBV6-3; J gene: TRBJ2-3; CDR3 protein: CASSYTPGLAGAYTDTQYF; CDR3 DNA: TGTGCCAGCAGTTACACCCCGGGACTAGCGGGGGCCTACACAGATACGCAGTATTTT
D gene: TRBD2; clone size: -; V gene: TRBV20-1; J gene: TRBJ2-1; CDR3 protein: CSAPTSGGGHEQFF; CDR3 DNA: TGCAGTGCTCCGACTAGCGGAGGTGGGCATGAGCAGTTCTTC
D gene: -; clone size: few; V gene: TRBV20-1; J gene: TRBJ1-6; CDR3 protein: CSARVMGDSPLHF; CDR3 DNA: TGCAGTGCTAGGGTCATGGGGGACTCACCCCTCCACTTT
D gene: TRBD1; clone size: few; V gene: TRBV5-1; J gene: TRBJ2-5; CDR3 protein: CASSFGRGLQETQYF; CDR3 DNA: TGCGCCAGCAGCTTCGGCAGGGGGCTTCAGGAGACCCAGTACTTC
D gene: -; clone size: -; V gene: TRBV28; J gene: TRBJ1-5; CDR3 protein: CASSPPPGRGNQPQHF; CDR3 DNA: TGTGCCAGCAGTCCGCCTCCGGGGCGGGGGAATCAGCCCCAGCATTTT
D gene: -; clone size: -; V gene: TRBV10-2; J gene: TRBJ2-5; CDR3 protein: CASGVKENYRLPQETQYF; CDR3 DNA: TGCGCCAGCGGTGTGAAAGAAAACTACCGTTTACCCCAAGAGACCCAGTACTTC
D gene: TRBD2; clone size: few; V gene: TRBV27; J gene: TRBJ2-1; CDR3 protein: CASSLFVRWTSGHNEQFF; CDR3 DNA: TGTGCCAGCAGTTTATTTGTTCGTTGGACTAGCGGACACAATGAGCAGTTCTTC
D gene: -; clone size: few; V gene: TRBV27; J gene: TRBJ2-7; CDR3 protein: CASSSSSGSRVEQYF; CDR3 DNA: TGTGCCAGCAGTTCCTCTTCGGGTAGCCGGGTCGAGCAGTACTTC
D gene: -; clone size: -; V gene: TRBV7-8; J gene: TRBJ1-2; CDR3 protein: CACSVARGPLGYTF; CDR3 DNA: TGTGCCTGCAGCGTCGCCCGAGGTCCGTTGGGCTACACCTTC
D gene: -; clone size: few; V gene: TRBV3-1; J gene: TRBJ2-1; CDR3 protein: CASSHRWTGLQPLSSYNEQFF; CDR3 DNA: TGTGCCAGCAGCCACAGGTGGACTGGACTCCAGCCTTTAAGCTCCTACAATGAGCAGTTCTTC
D gene: -; clone size: -; V gene: TRBV7-2; J gene: TRBJ2-7; CDR3 protein: CASSLRRTVYEQYF; CDR3 DNA: TGTGCCAGCAGCTTAAGACGGACCGTTTACGAGCAGTACTTC
D gene: TRBD1; clone size: -; V gene: TRBV11-3; J gene: TRBJ2-5; CDR3 protein: CASSNDRGETQYF; CDR3 DNA: TGTGCCAGCAGCAACGACAGGGGAGAGACCCAGTACTTC
D gene: TRBD2; clone size: -; V gene: TRBV3-1; J gene: TRBJ2-3; CDR3 protein: CASSQDEPGGVRDTQYF; CDR3 DNA: TGTGCCAGCAGCCAAGATGAGCCGGGAGGGGTCCGAGATACGCAGTATTTT
D gene: TRBD1; clone size: -; V gene: TRBV7-2; J gene: TRBJ2-7; CDR3 protein: CASSAAGTVAYEQYF; CDR3 DNA: TGTGCCAGCAGCGCCGCCGGGACAGTAGCCTACGAGCAGTACTTC
D gene: -; clone size: many; V gene: TRBV7-2; J gene: TRBJ1-5; CDR3 protein: CASSVRGNQPQHF; CDR3 DNA: TGTGCCAGCAGCGTAAGGGGCAATCAGCCCCAGCATTTT
D gene: TRBD1; clone size: -; V gene: TRBV12-3/TRBV12-4; J gene: TRBJ2-7; CDR3 protein: CASSPGTGELEQYF; CDR3 DNA: TGTGCCAGCAGTCCCGGGACAGGGGAACTCGAGCAGTACTTC
D gene: TRBD1; clone size: few; V gene: TRBV5-1; J gene: TRBJ2-5; CDR3 protein: CASSYGQDQETQYF; CDR3 DNA: TGCGCCAGCAGCTACGGACAGGACCAAGAGACCCAGTACTTC
D gene: TRBD1; clone size: -; V gene: TRBV20-1; J gene: TRBJ1-1; CDR3 protein: CSAPRQGNTEAFF; CDR3 DNA: TGCAGTGCTCCTCGACAGGGTAACACTGAAGCTTTCTTT
D gene: -; clone size: -; V gene: TRBV28; J gene: TRBJ2-2; CDR3 protein: CASSLERDVANTGELFF; CDR3 DNA: TGTGCCAGCAGTTTAGAGAGGGACGTAGCGAACACCGGGGAGCTGTTTTTT
D gene: TRBD2; clone size: -; V gene: TRBV28; J gene: TRBJ2-7; CDR3 protein: CASSLDGRYNEQYF; CDR3 DNA: TGTGCCAGCAGTTTGGACGGGAGGTACAATGAGCAGTACTTC
D gene: -; clone size: -; V gene: TRBV5-1; J gene: TRBJ2-1; CDR3 protein: CATRPSSGGSSYNEQFF; CDR3 DNA: TGCGCCACCCGACCCAGCAGTGGGGGGAGCTCCTACAATGAGCAGTTCTTC
D gene: -; clone size: -; V gene: TRBV12-3/TRBV12-4; J gene: TRBJ1-2; CDR3 protein: CASSLMGVYYGYTF; CDR3 DNA: TGTGCCAGCAGTTTGATGGGAGTCTACTATGGCTACACCTTC
D gene: TRBD2; clone size: many; V gene: TRBV7-2; J gene: TRBJ2-1; CDR3 protein: CASSWTSGGTYNEQFF; CDR3 DNA: TGTGCCAGCAGTTGGACTAGCGGAGGGACCTACAATGAGCAGTTCTTC
D gene: -; clone size: -; V gene: TRBV28; J gene: TRBJ1-1; CDR3 protein: CASSLENNSEAFF; CDR3 DNA: TGTGCCAGCAGTTTAGAGAACAACTCTGAAGCTTTCTTT
D gene: -; clone size: -; V gene: TRBV20-1; J gene: TRBJ2-7; CDR3 protein: CSTRDVADSYEQYF; CDR3 DNA: TGCAGTACTAGAGATGTAGCGGATTCCTACGAGCAGTACTTC
D gene: -; clone size: -; V gene: TRBV18; J gene: TRBJ1-1; CDR3 protein: CASSQAPENTEAFF; CDR3 DNA: TGTGCCAGCTCACAGGCGCCGGAGAACACTGAAGCTTTCTTT
D gene: -; clone size: many; V gene: TRBV4-1; J gene: TRBJ2-3; CDR3 protein: CASSQAGDTDTQYF; CDR3 DNA: TGCGCCAGCAGCCAAGCGGGAGACACAGATACGCAGTATTTT
D gene: -; clone size: few; V gene: TRBV5-5; J gene: TRBJ1-2; CDR3 protein: CATRPGTGPTNYGYTF; CDR3 DNA: TGTGCCACCCGACCCGGGACGGGACCAACTAACTATGGCTACACCTTC
D gene: -; clone size: few; V gene: TRBV29-1; J gene: TRBJ2-5; CDR3 protein: CSAGGPGTQHSSQYF; CDR3 DNA: TGCAGCGCCGGCGGCCCCGGGACGCAGCACTCATCCCAGTACTTC
D gene: -; clone size: -; V gene: TRBV5-1; J gene: TRBJ2-7; CDR3 protein: CASSLVIGTGSYKQYF; CDR3 DNA: TGCGCCAGCAGCTTGGTGATCGGGACCGGCTCCTACAAGCAGTACTTC
D gene: -; clone size: few; V gene: TRBV6-2/TRBV6-3; J gene: TRBJ1-2; CDR3 protein: CASSQATKGYTF; CDR3 DNA: TGTGCCAGCAGTCAGGCAACTAAGGGCTACACCTTC
D gene: -; clone size: -; V gene: TRBV28; J gene: TRBJ2-3; CDR3 protein: CASRKTGRDTQYF; CDR3 DNA: TGTGCCAGCAGAAAAACAGGGCGGGATACGCAGTATTTT